This T cell receptor (beta chain) originates from a study of control samples from healthy donors and cancer patients. Clones were read by immunoSEQ multiplex PCR, and TCRdb kept only the in-frame ones, dropping some. This table holds 80,000 to 100,000 clones, around 88% found once. Per germline, CDR1 MNHNS and CDR2 SASEGT. V was shortened by 3 bases and J by 6 bases, with 6 bases between the two germline ends. The CDR3 consists of 11 residues. The clonotype comes from a man under 40 in good health. V gene TRBV6-1 combines with J gene TRBJ2-7; D call uncertain. The sample was blood. In nucleotides, the CDR3 is TGTGCCAGCAGTGACCCACCCGAGCAGTACTTC. Translation: CASSDPPEQYF.